This is a list of T cell receptor beta chains from one sample in a study of early T cells in non-severe SARS-CoV-2 infection. Via MiXCR, TCRdb re-called the 5' RACE reads, giving one row per CDR3 protein. The sample shows tens of thousands of distinct CDR3 sequences, more than 9.5% of them seen only once. The sequencing used whole blood, collected at baseline. Every receptor here comes from an adult who was a healthcare worker with PCR-confirmed SARS-CoV-2 infection or an uninfected control (not recorded which). CDR3s include the opening cysteine and the closing phenylalanine or tryptophan. Where a row states a size, it is once, few, many or the class of an expanded clone; other rows omit it.

V gene: TRBV5-4
clone size: many
J gene: TRBJ2-6
CDR3 protein: CASSPGQFSGANVLTF

V gene: TRBV10-3
clone size: many
J gene: TRBJ2-5
CDR3 protein: CAISGDVRKTQYF

V gene: TRBV29-1
clone size: -
J gene: TRBJ2-3
CDR3 protein: CSVIKPGGTDTQYF

V gene: TRBV7-6
clone size: many
J gene: TRBJ2-2
CDR3 protein: CASRTGTSHGELFF

V gene: TRBV11-2
clone size: few
J gene: TRBJ1-1
CDR3 protein: CASSPQSGVGTEAFF

V gene: TRBV20-1
clone size: few
J gene: TRBJ2-5
CDR3 protein: CSARDTQGGETQYF

V gene: TRBV29-1
clone size: -
J gene: TRBJ2-1
CDR3 protein: CSVLGQGGPNEQFF

V gene: TRBV11-1
clone size: few
J gene: TRBJ2-7
CDR3 protein: CASSIIDNYEQYF

V gene: TRBV19
clone size: many
J gene: TRBJ2-5
CDR3 protein: CASSGLAAGQETQYF

V gene: TRBV2
clone size: few
J gene: TRBJ2-7
CDR3 protein: CASSRESYEQYF

V gene: TRBV20-1
clone size: many
J gene: TRBJ1-1
CDR3 protein: CSARIIGRGSMNTEAFF

V gene: TRBV29-1
clone size: -
J gene: TRBJ2-3
CDR3 protein: CSVGLGPDTQYF

V gene: TRBV7-2
clone size: -
J gene: TRBJ1-2
CDR3 protein: CASSLANNYGYTF

V gene: TRBV12-3/TRBV12-4
clone size: many
J gene: TRBJ2-2
CDR3 protein: CASSLAGGRTGELFF

V gene: TRBV7-3
clone size: few
J gene: TRBJ2-2
CDR3 protein: CASSSSSGNTGELFF

V gene: TRBV7-8
clone size: -
J gene: TRBJ1-1
CDR3 protein: CASSYGQVNTEAFF

V gene: TRBV5-1
clone size: many
J gene: TRBJ1-4
CDR3 protein: CASSSNTGGGEKLFF

V gene: TRBV7-6
clone size: -
J gene: TRBJ2-7
CDR3 protein: CASSQYAAGTGYEQYF

V gene: TRBV30
clone size: many
J gene: TRBJ2-7
CDR3 protein: CAWSGQVLYEQYF

V gene: TRBV20-1
clone size: few
J gene: TRBJ2-3
CDR3 protein: CSATPGAGPDTQYF

V gene: TRBV20-1
clone size: -
J gene: TRBJ2-3
CDR3 protein: CSARDGLSPDTQYF

V gene: TRBV20-1
clone size: -
J gene: TRBJ2-3
CDR3 protein: CSALPLGRGSTDTQYF

V gene: TRBV28
clone size: -
J gene: TRBJ2-7
CDR3 protein: CASSLGTGGQYF

V gene: TRBV20-1
clone size: -
J gene: TRBJ2-7
CDR3 protein: CSARDSTGASTEQYF

V gene: TRBV11-2
clone size: -
J gene: TRBJ2-6
CDR3 protein: CASSPGQAGANVLTF

V gene: TRBV2
clone size: few
J gene: TRBJ2-5
CDR3 protein: CASRERGQETQYF

V gene: TRBV24-1
clone size: -
J gene: TRBJ2-2
CDR3 protein: CATSERGTTGELFF

V gene: TRBV7-7
clone size: many
J gene: TRBJ2-5
CDR3 protein: CASSLGLAGFETQYF

V gene: TRBV11-2
clone size: -
J gene: TRBJ2-1
CDR3 protein: CASSVRRGGSYNEQFF

V gene: TRBV5-4
clone size: few
J gene: TRBJ1-5
CDR3 protein: CASSLDNQPQHF

V gene: TRBV20-1
clone size: -
J gene: TRBJ2-1
CDR3 protein: CSARDFGEQFF

V gene: TRBV6-5
clone size: -
J gene: TRBJ2-7
CDR3 protein: CASRTSQGRYEQYF

V gene: TRBV12-3/TRBV12-4
clone size: -
J gene: TRBJ2-3
CDR3 protein: CASSFFLYTDTQYF

V gene: TRBV7-2
clone size: -
J gene: TRBJ2-3
CDR3 protein: CASSFPQTVWDTQYF

V gene: TRBV18
clone size: -
J gene: TRBJ2-2
CDR3 protein: CASSGANTGELFF

V gene: TRBV7-8
clone size: -
J gene: TRBJ1-2
CDR3 protein: CASSLTRTGNYGYTF

V gene: TRBV5-1
clone size: many
J gene: TRBJ2-2
CDR3 protein: CASSLAGLAVNTGELFF

V gene: TRBV19
clone size: many
J gene: TRBJ1-5
CDR3 protein: CASSQDQGSDQPQHF

V gene: TRBV29-1
clone size: many
J gene: TRBJ1-1
CDR3 protein: CSVNQALGNTEAFF

V gene: TRBV9
clone size: many
J gene: TRBJ1-6
CDR3 protein: CASSVGAGDNSPLHF

V gene: TRBV6-2/TRBV6-3
clone size: -
J gene: TRBJ2-3
CDR3 protein: CATRRLAGQTDTQYF

V gene: TRBV7-6
clone size: few
J gene: TRBJ1-1
CDR3 protein: CASSSRGRGSTEAFF